Presented here are 14 T cell receptor beta chains from one specimen sequenced in a study of CD8 T cells in ankylosing spondylitis. No antigens are known for them. Study-wide findings and caveats: Blood of patients with ankylosing spondylitis appeared to be characterized by a TCR beta motif of several highly homologous variants.

One entry per CDR3 protein results from TCRdb running MiXCR on the 5' RACE reads. The sample includes some 840,000 distinct CDR3 sequences, about 10% of them seen just once. The sample comprised blood, either unsorted or a sorted T cell fraction (not recorded which). These receptors all stem from a male donor with ankylosing spondylitis.

V usage is TRBV6-2 or TRBV6-3 and J usage is TRBJ2-5; 9 bases line up with TRBD1. The CDR3 length is 14 residues. CDR1 MNHEY and CDR2 SVGEGT come from the germline V gene. With V trimmed by 7 bases and J by 5 bases, 8 bases remained unmatched. The CDR3 reads CASTSRDREETQYF. In DNA, the CDR3 is TGTGCCAGCACGTCAAGGGACAGGGAGGAGACCCAGTACTTC.

The gene calls are TRBV20-1 and TRBJ1-5; possible D gene TRBD1, 5 bases. Germline V gives CDR1 DFQATT, CDR2 SNEGSKA (reference sequence). There are 15 residues in the CDR3. V was pared by 5 bases and J by 4 bases, with 18 bases between. The CDR3 loop reads CSAFQPTDRNQPQHF. In nucleotides, the CDR3 is TGCAGTGCTTTCCAGCCGACAGACCGTAATCAGCCCCAGCATTTT.

This clonotype was observed a few times. This chain uses TRBV5-1 with TRBJ1-1; D unresolved. Between the trimmed V and J ends, which lost 0 bases and 6 bases, there was a span of 9 bases. CDR3 length: 13 amino acids. CDR1 is SGHRS and CDR2 is YFSETQ in the germline V gene. In DNA form, the CDR3 reads TGCGCCAGCAGCTTGGCGGTTAGGTCTGAAGCTTTCTTT. It specifies CASSLAVRSEAFF.

This clonotype has only a few counts. The gene calls are TRBV20-1 and TRBJ2-1; the D call may be TRBD1 or TRBD2 (5 bases each). Germline V gene data show CDR1 as DFQATT and CDR2 as SNEGSKA (reference sequence). The CDR3 contains 12 residues. Trimming stripped 4 bases from V and 6 bases from J, with 10 bases between. CDR3 sequence: CSAIRDRNEQFF. The DNA for the CDR3 is TGCAGTGCTATCCGGGACCGCAATGAGCAGTTCTTC.

This clonotype was observed a few times. This chain connects TRBV10-3 to TRBJ2-3, with TRBD1 matching 12 bases. The CDR3 spans 18 residues. The V segment lost 0 bases and the J segment 4 bases; nucleotides outside the gene matches: 8. CDR1 ENHRY and CDR2 SYGVKD come from the germline V gene. The CDR3 protein is CAISESTRGQGASDTQYF. CDR3 DNA: TGTGCCATCAGTGAGTCGACTCGGGGACAGGGGGCCTCAGATACGCAGTATTTT.

The CDR3 coding sequence is TGCGCCAGCAGCCAACAAACCGGGACGGCAACGAACACTGAAGCTTTCTTT. Residues: CASSQQTGTATNTEAFF. The chain is built from TRBV4-1 and TRBJ1-1; TRBD1 might be the D (5 bases). Trimming shortened V by 2 bases and J by 1 base, and 17 bases separated the two germline ends. CDR3 length: 17 amino acids. Germline V lookup: CDR1 MGHRA, CDR2 YSYEKL.

This clonotype was counted ten times or more. This sequence joins TRBV6-1 and TRBJ1-2; D gene unclear. Trimming took 11 bases from V and 3 from J, leaving 16 bases between them. Germline values: CDR1 MNHNS, CDR2 SASEGT. The CDR3 loop spans 13 amino acids. The CDR3 region is CAARRSAYYGYTF. CDR3 bases: TGTGCCGCTAGGCGTTCGGCTTACTATGGCTACACCTTC.

Only a few counts were recorded for this clonotype. J is TRBJ1-2 and V is TRBV20-1, with unresolved D. Between the trimmed V and J ends, which lost 6 bases and 2 bases, there was a span of 10 bases. Per the germline V gene, CDR1 is DFQATT and CDR2 is SNEGSKA (reference sequence). This CDR3 is 12 amino acids long. CDR3 sequence reads: CSAPTRNYGYTF. CDR3 nucleotide sequence: TGCAGTGCACCTACACGCAACTATGGCTACACCTTC.

J is TRBJ1-1 and V is TRBV4-2, with D possibly matching TRBD1 (5 bases). V dropped 4 bases and J dropped 1 base, with 10 bases sitting between them. The CDR3 covers 14 residues. CDR1 is LGHNA and CDR2 is YNFKEQ in the germline V gene. The CDR3 DNA reads TGTGCCAGCAGCCCCCTCGGGGGGAACACTGAAGCTTTCTTT. Its protein product is CASSPLGGNTEAFF.

The V gene is TRBV15, the J gene TRBJ2-2; possible D gene TRBD2, 5 bases. CDR3 length: 15 residues. CDR1 is LNHNV, CDR2 YYDKDF, per germline (reference sequence). V lost 6 bases, J lost 0 bases, and 11 bases lay in between. CDR3 nucleotide sequence: TGTGCCACCAGTGCCGTGAGGGCGAACACCGGGGAGCTGTTTTTT. It yields the protein CATSAVRANTGELFF.

This clonotype was picked up a small number of times. This chain links TRBV5-6 with TRBJ1-1; D unclear. Germline V gives CDR1 SGHDT, CDR2 YYEEEE. This CDR3 is built from 14 residues. Trimming took 2 bases from V and 4 from J, leaving 12 bases between them. As DNA, the CDR3 is TGTGCCAGCAGCTTTTATGGGGAAATCACTGAAGCTTTCTTT. This codes for CASSFYGEITEAFF. The full variable domain, its missing parts supplied by reference TRBV5-6 and TRBJ1-1, is DAGVTQSPTHLIKTRGQQVTLRCSPKSGHDTVSWYQQALGQGPQFIFQYYEEEERQRGNFPDRFSGHQFPNYSSELNVNALLLGDSALYLCASSFYGEITEAFFGQGTRLTVV.

The genes are TRBV7-2 and TRBJ2-3, with D tentatively TRBD2 (6 bases). CDR3 size: 16 residues. Trimming shortened V by 5 bases and J by 7 bases, and 22 bases separated the two germline ends. Germline V CDR1 and CDR2: SGHTA, FQGNSA. The CDR3 nucleotides read TGTGCCAGCAGCCCAGGTCCCCGGGGGATTCTGCATACGCAGTATTTT. Amino acid sequence: CASSPGPRGILHTQYF.

This clonotype was observed a few times. The V call is TRBV12-5, the J call TRBJ2-5; D is unclear. Germline CDR1 is LGHNT and CDR2 is FRNRAP. V was clipped by 1 base and J by 5 bases, with 11 bases between them. The CDR3 contains 14 residues. Written as DNA, the CDR3 is TGTGCTAGTGGTTTGGACCCCGCCCGGGAGACCCAGTACTTC. The encoded protein is CASGLDPARETQYF.

The V gene is TRBV15, the J gene TRBJ2-2; 14 bases are shared with TRBD2. The CDR3 covers 18 residues. With V trimmed by 0 bases and J by 6 bases, 6 bases remained unmatched. Germline V gene sequence: CDR1 LNHNV, CDR2 YYDKDF (reference sequence). CDR3 nucleotide sequence: TGTGCCACCAGCAGAGAACCATTGGGACTAGCGGGAGCCGGGGAGCTGTTTTTT. This translates into CATSREPLGLAGAGELFF.